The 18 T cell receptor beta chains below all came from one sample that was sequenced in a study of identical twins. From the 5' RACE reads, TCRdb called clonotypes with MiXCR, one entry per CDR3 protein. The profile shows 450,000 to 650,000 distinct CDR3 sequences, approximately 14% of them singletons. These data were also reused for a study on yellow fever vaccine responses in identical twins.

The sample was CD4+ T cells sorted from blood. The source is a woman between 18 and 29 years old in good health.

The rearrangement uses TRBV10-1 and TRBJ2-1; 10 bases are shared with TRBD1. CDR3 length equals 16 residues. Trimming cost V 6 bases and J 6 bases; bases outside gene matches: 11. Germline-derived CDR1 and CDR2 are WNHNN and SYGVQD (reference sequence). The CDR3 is CASSPQAGQGPNEQFF. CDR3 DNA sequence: TGCGCCAGCAGCCCCCAGGCGGGACAGGGGCCCAATGAGCAGTTCTTC.

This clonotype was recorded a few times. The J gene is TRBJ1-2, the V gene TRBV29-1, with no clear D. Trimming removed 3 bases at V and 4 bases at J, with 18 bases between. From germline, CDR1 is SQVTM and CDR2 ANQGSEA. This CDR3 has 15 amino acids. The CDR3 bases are TGCAGCGTTGATGTGTTGGGCGCACAAATCTATGGCTACACCTTC. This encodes CSVDVLGAQIYGYTF.

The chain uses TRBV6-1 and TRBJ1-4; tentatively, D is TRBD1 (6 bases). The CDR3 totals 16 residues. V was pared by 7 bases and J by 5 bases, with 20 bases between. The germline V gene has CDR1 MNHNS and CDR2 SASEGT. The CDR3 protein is CASKADRIKGNEKLFF. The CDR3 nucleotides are TGTGCCAGCAAGGCTGACAGGATTAAAGGGAATGAAAAACTGTTTTTT.

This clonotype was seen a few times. DNA for the CDR3: TGTGCCAGCAGTTTGAGCCGACAGGTTCTCGGGGAGCTGTTTTTT. Protein sequence: CASSLSRQVLGELFF. The chain couples TRBV27 to TRBJ2-2, with D possibly TRBD1 on 6 matching bases. This CDR3 contains 15 residues. The germline gives CDR1 MNHEY, CDR2 SMNVEV (reference sequence). The V end was cut by 3 bases, the J end by 7 bases, with 15 bases between.

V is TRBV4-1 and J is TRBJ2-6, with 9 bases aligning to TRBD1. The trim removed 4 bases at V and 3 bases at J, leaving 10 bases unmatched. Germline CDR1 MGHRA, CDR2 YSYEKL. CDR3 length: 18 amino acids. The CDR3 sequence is CASSPRDRVLVGANVLTF. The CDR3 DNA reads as TGCGCCAGCAGCCCCCGGGACAGGGTGTTAGTTGGGGCCAACGTCCTGACTTTC.

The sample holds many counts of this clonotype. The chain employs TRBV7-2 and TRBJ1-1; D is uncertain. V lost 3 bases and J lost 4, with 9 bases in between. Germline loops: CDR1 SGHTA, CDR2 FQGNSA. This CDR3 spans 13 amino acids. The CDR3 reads CASSLHEGTEAFF. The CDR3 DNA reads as TGTGCCAGCAGCTTGCATGAAGGCACTGAAGCTTTCTTT.

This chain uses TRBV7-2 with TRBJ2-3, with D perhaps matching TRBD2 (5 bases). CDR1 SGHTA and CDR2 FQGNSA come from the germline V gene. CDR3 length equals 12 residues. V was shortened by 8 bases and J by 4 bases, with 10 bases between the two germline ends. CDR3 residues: CASERPPDTQYF. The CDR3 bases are TGTGCCAGCGAGCGGCCACCAGATACGCAGTATTTT.

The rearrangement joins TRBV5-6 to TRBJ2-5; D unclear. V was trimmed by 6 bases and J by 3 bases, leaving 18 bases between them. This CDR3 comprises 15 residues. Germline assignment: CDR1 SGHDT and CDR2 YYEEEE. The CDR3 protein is CASNIAETGKETQYF. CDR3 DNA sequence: TGTGCCAGCAACATAGCTGAAACTGGAAAAGAGACCCAGTACTTC. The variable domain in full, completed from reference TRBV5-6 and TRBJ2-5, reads DAGVTQSPTHLIKTRGQQVTLRCSPKSGHDTVSWYQQALGQGPQFIFQYYEEEERQRGNFPDRFSGHQFPNYSSELNVNALLLGDSALYLCASNIAETGKETQYFGPGTRLLVL.

CDR3 sequence reads: CASSDERDRDHPNYGYTF. CDR3 nucleotides: TGTGCCAGCAGCGATGAACGGGACAGGGATCACCCTAACTATGGCTACACCTTC. The gene calls are TRBV21-1 and TRBJ1-2; the table's D call, TRBD1, has no DNA check behind it. TRBV21-1 is reported as a pseudogene. CDR3 length equals 18 residues.

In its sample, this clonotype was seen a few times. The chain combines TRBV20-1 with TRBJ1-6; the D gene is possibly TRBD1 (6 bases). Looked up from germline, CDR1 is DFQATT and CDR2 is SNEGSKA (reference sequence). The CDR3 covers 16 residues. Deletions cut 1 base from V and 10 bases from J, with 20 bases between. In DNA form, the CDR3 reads TGCAGTGCTAGAGTAGCAGGGGAGGGGTCTAACTCACCCCTCCACTTT. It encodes CSARVAGEGSNSPLHF.

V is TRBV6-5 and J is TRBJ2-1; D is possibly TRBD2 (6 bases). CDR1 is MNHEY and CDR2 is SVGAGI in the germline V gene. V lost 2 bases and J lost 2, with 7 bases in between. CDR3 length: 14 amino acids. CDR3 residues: CASSYGRPYNEQFF. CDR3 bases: TGTGCCAGCAGTTACGGGAGGCCCTACAATGAGCAGTTCTTC.

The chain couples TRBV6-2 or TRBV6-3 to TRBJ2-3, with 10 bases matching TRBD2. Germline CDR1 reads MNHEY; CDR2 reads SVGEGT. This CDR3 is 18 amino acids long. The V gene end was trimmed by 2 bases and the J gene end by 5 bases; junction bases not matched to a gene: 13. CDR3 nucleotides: TGTGCCAGCAGTTACGCGCGTCGGACTAGCGGAGAACTAGATACGCAGTATTTT. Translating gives CASSYARRTSGELDTQYF.

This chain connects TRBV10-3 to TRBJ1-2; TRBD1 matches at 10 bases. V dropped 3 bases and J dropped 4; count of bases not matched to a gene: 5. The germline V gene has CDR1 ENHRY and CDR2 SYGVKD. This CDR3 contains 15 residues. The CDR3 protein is CAISDRTGGAYGYTF. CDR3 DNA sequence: TGTGCCATCAGTGACCGGACAGGGGGTGCCTATGGCTACACCTTC.

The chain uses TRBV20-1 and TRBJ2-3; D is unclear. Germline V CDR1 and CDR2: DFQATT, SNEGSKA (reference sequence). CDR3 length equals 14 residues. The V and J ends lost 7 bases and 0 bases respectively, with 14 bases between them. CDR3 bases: TGCAGTGGACTCCTAGGACCGAGCACAGATACGCAGTATTTT. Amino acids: CSGLLGPSTDTQYF.

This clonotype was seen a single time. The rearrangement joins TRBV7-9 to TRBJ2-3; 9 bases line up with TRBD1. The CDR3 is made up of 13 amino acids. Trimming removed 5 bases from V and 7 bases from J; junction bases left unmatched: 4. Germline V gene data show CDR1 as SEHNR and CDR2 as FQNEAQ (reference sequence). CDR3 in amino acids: CASSGQGTHTQYF. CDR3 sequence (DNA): TGTGCCAGCAGCGGACAGGGGACACATACGCAGTATTTT.

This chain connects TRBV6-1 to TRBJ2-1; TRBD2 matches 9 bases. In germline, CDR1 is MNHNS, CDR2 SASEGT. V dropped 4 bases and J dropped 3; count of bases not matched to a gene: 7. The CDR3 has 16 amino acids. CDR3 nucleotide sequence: TGTGCCAGCAGTGTGACTAGCGGAGTATACTACAATGAGCAGTTCTTC. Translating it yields CASSVTSGVYYNEQFF.

In DNA, the CDR3 is TGTGCCAGTTTCCTAGCGGGACAGGGCTACAATGAGCAGTTCTTC. This codes for CASFLAGQGYNEQFF. The chain joins TRBV12-3 or TRBV12-4 to TRBJ2-1, with D perhaps matching TRBD1 or TRBD2 (9 bases each). V was pared by 9 bases and J by 3 bases, with 18 bases between. The CDR3 has 15 amino acids.

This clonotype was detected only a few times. The CDR3 DNA reads TGCAGCGTCGAACGGGACAGGTACAATGAGCAGTTCTTC. Translation: CSVERDRYNEQFF. The chain links TRBV29-1 to TRBJ2-1, with 8 bases fitting TRBD1. The CDR3 contains 13 residues. Germline CDR1 reads SQVTM; CDR2 reads ANQGSEA. The junction had 5 bases not matched to a gene; V was cut back by 6 bases and J by 4 bases.